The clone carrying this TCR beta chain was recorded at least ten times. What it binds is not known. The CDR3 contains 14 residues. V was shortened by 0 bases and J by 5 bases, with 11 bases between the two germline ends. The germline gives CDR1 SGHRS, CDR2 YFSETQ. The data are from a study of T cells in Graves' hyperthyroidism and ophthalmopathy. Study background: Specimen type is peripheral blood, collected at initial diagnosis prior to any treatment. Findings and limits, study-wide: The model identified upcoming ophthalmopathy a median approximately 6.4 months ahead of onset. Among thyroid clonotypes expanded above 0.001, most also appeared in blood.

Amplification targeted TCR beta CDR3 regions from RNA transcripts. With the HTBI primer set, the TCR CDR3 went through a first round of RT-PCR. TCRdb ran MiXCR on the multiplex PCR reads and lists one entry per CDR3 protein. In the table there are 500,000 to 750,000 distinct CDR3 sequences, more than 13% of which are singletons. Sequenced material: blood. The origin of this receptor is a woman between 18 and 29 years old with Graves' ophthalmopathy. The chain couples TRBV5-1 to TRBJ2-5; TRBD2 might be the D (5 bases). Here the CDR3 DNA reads TGCGCCAGCAGCTTGGTAACGGGGTCTGAGACCCAGTACTTC. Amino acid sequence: CASSLVTGSETQYF.